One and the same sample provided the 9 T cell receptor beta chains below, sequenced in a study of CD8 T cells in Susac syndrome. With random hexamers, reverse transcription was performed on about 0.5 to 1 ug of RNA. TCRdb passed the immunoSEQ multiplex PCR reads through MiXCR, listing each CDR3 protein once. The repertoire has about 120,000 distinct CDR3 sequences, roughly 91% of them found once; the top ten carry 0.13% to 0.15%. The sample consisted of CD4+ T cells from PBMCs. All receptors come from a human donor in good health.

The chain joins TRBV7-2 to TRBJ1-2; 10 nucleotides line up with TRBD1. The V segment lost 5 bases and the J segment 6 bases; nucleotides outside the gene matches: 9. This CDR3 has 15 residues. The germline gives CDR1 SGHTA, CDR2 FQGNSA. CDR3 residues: CASSPGQGTLDGYTF. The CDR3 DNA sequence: TGTGCCAGCAGCCCGGGACAGGGGACCTTAGATGGCTACACCTTC.

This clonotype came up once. The CDR3 nucleotides are TGTGCCAGCTGTTACAGGGCGAACACTGAAGCTTTCTTT. Protein product: CASCYRANTEAFF. The chain combines TRBV12-3 or TRBV12-4 with TRBJ1-1, with a possible D match to TRBD1 (6 bases). This CDR3 is built from 13 residues. Trimming left V 8 bases short and J 1 base short, with 11 bases between.

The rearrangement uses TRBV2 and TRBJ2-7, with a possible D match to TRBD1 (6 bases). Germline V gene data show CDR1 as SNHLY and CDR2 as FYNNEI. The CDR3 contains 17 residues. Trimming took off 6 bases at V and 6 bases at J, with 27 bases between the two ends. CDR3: CASRRSGTPTKDGEQYF. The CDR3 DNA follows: TGTGCCAGCAGGAGATCAGGGACACCCACAAAAGACGGCGAGCAGTACTTC.

The chain's CDR3 is CASSFQAEPYNEQFF. The CDR3 DNA sequence: TGTGCCAGCAGCTTTCAAGCGGAACCCTACAATGAGCAGTTCTTC. V is TRBV9 and J is TRBJ2-1; possibly TRBD2 for D (5 bases). This CDR3 is 15 amino acids long. Trimming removed 4 bases from V and 2 bases from J, with 13 bases in between. Germline V lookup: CDR1 SGDLS, CDR2 YYNGEE.

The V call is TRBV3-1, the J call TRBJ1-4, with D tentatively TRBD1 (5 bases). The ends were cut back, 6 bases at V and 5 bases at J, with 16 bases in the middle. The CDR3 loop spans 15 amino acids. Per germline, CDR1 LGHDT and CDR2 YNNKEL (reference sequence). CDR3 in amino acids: CASSSSGGPNEKLFF. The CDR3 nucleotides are TGTGCCAGCAGTTCGTCCGGGGGACCGAATGAAAAACTGTTTTTT.

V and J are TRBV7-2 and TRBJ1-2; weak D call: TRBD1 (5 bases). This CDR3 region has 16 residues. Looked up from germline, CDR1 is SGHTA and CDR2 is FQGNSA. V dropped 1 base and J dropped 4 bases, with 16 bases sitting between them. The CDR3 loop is CASSLDVSRGTYGYTF. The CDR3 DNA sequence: TGTGCCAGCAGCTTAGACGTTTCGAGGGGTACCTATGGCTACACCTTC.

The CDR3 DNA is TGTGCCAGCAGTCCCGCCCCTAGCGGGAGCTACGAGCAGTACTTC. The encoded protein is CASSPAPSGSYEQYF. The rearrangement links TRBV27 to TRBJ2-7; TRBD2 aligns across 10 bases. V dropped 5 bases and J dropped 3; count of bases not matched to a gene: 7. Germline assignment: CDR1 MNHEY and CDR2 SMNVEV (reference sequence). CDR3 length equals 15 residues.

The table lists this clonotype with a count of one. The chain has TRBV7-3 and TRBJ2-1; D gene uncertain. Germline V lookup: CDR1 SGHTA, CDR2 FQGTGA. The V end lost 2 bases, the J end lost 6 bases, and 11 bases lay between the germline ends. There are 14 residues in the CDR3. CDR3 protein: CASSLSGSSNEQFF. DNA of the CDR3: TGTGCCAGCAGCTTATCCGGCTCTTCCAATGAGCAGTTCTTC.

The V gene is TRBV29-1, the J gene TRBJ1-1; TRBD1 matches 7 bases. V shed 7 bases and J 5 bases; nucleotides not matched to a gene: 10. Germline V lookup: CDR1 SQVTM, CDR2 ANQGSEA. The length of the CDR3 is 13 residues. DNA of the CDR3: TGCAGCGACGGGACAGCCTCGGAAACTGAAGCTTTCTTT. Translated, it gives CSDGTASETEAFF.